These 25 T cell receptor beta chains came from one sample sequenced in a study of T cells in Graves' hyperthyroidism and ophthalmopathy. Amplification of TCR beta CDR3 regions used RNA as the template. HTBI primers drove first-round RT-PCR of the TCR CDR3. TCRdb re-called the multiplex PCR reads through MiXCR, storing one row per CDR3 protein. Of tens of thousands of distinct CDR3 sequences listed, 45% to 65% are singletons. The sequenced sample was peripheral blood or thyroid tissue (not recorded which). Receptors were obtained from a man aged 18 to 35 with Graves' hyperthyroidism.

This clonotype was recorded at least ten times. V gene TRBV20-1 combines with J gene TRBJ1-2; D not certain. Germline V CDR1 and CDR2: DFQATT, SNEGSKA (reference sequence). Trimming removed 3 bases from V and 4 bases from J, with 21 bases in between. CDR3 length: 16 residues. The CDR3 protein is CSASPLPFKEIYGYTF. CDR3 coding DNA: TGCAGTGCTAGTCCACTACCCTTTAAGGAGATCTATGGCTACACCTTC.

This clonotype showed up just once. V gene TRBV5-1 combines with J gene TRBJ1-2; a weak D match, TRBD1 (6 bases). Germline CDR1 is SGHRS and CDR2 is YFSETQ. The V end was cut by 2 bases, the J end by 4 bases, with 12 bases between. The CDR3 extends over 14 amino acids. CDR3 sequence (DNA): TGCGCCAGCAGCTTTACGGGGGGCTCCTATGGCTACACCTTC. Its protein product is CASSFTGGSYGYTF.

The V call is TRBV20-1, the J call TRBJ1-4, with D hard to call. Germline CDR1 and CDR2: DFQATT and SNEGSKA (reference sequence). The CDR3 has 13 amino acids. V lost 1 base and J lost 15, with 18 bases in between. CDR3: CSARVPGPTELFF. DNA for the CDR3: TGCAGTGCTAGAGTCCCGGGCCCGACGGAATTGTTTTTT.

Many counts were recorded for this clonotype. J is TRBJ2-7 and V is TRBV9; 7 nucleotides line up with TRBD1. This CDR3 has 12 amino acids. V trimming: 3 bases; J trimming: 6 bases; junction bases outside the gene matches: 3. Germline-derived CDR1 and CDR2 are SGDLS and YYNGEE. The CDR3 protein is CASSGQGGEQYF. In nucleotides, the CDR3 is TGTGCCAGCAGCGGACAGGGCGGCGAGCAGTACTTC.

This clonotype has ten or more counts. The rearrangement uses TRBV10-3 and TRBJ2-7, with 9 positions matching TRBD1. The CDR3 length is 14 residues. Per germline, CDR1 ENHRY and CDR2 SYGVKD. V lost 11 bases and J lost 4; bases outside the gene matches: 12. The CDR3 sequence is CAVSRGTGTYEQYF. The CDR3 DNA follows: TGTGCCGTCTCGCGGGGGACAGGGACGTACGAGCAGTACTTC.

Note on this clonotype: A junction end diverges from the germline sequence, so it may reflect a read error. V and J are TRBV7-9 and TRBJ1-5; possibly TRBD1 for D (5 bases). CDR1 and CDR2 (germline): SEHNR, FQNEAQ (reference sequence). The CDR3 consists of 17 residues. CDR3 in DNA: TGTACCAGCAGCTTAGTACCGGGGCGGGGGTTGGGCCAGCCCCAGCATTTT. Translation gives CTSSLVPGRGLGQPQHF.

V gene TRBV2 combines with J gene TRBJ2-7; TRBD1 aligns across 9 bases. Germline lookup yields CDR1 SNHLY and CDR2 FYNNEI. The CDR3 has 13 amino acids. With V trimmed by 5 bases and J by 5 bases, 4 bases remained unmatched. The CDR3 loop reads CASSRDRVDEQYF. CDR3 in DNA: TGTGCCAGCAGTCGGGACAGGGTCGACGAGCAGTACTTC.

As regards this clonotype: The junction and the germline gene differ at one end; a read error may be behind it. The J gene is TRBJ2-7, the V gene TRBV7-9; 10 nucleotides align to TRBD1. CDR3 size: 15 residues. CDR1 SEHNR and CDR2 FQNEAQ come from the germline V gene (reference sequence). The CDR3 nucleotides read TGCGCCAGCAGCCAAACCGGGACAGGGGTGTACGAGCAGTACTTC. Protein: CASSQTGTGVYEQYF. The variable domain in full, completed from reference TRBV7-9 and TRBJ2-7, reads DTGVSQNPRHKITKRGQNVTFRCDPISEHNRLYWYRQTLGQGPEFLTYFQNEAQLEKSRLLSDRFSAERPKGSFSTLEIQRTEQGDSAMYLCASSQTGTGVYEQYFGPGTRLTVT.

This clonotype was seen at least ten times. This chain uses TRBV11-2 with TRBJ2-7; D unresolved. The CDR3 length is 15 residues. Per germline, CDR1 SGHAT and CDR2 FQNNGV. V dropped 0 bases and J dropped 3 bases, with 12 bases sitting between them. The CDR3 region has the DNA TGTGCCAGCAGCTTAGAGTCGGGTGCGAACTACGAGCAGTACTTC. This sequence encodes CASSLESGANYEQYF.

Concerning this clonotype itself: The junction does not match germline at one end; this may be a read error. V gene TRBV20-1 combines with J gene TRBJ2-7; D might be TRBD1 (7 bases). The germline V gene encodes CDR1 DFQATT and CDR2 SNEGSKA (reference sequence). This CDR3 is 13 amino acids long. In DNA form, the CDR3 reads TGTAGTGGGGGTCAGGGGGGCGACTACGAGCAGTACTTC. This gives the protein CSGGQGGDYEQYF.

CDR3 region: CSIATGTGHEQYF. CDR3 nucleotide sequence: TGCAGCATCGCTACCGGGACAGGCCACGAGCAGTACTTC. This rearrangement joins TRBV29-1 to TRBJ2-7; 8 nucleotides match TRBD1. This CDR3 has 13 amino acids. Trimming removed 8 bases from V and 5 bases from J; junction bases left unmatched: 11. The germline CDR1 and CDR2 sequences are SQVTM and ANQGSEA.

V gene TRBV10-3 combines with J gene TRBJ1-6; 7 nucleotides agree with TRBD1. The germline CDR1 and CDR2 sequences are ENHRY and SYGVKD. The length of the CDR3 is 14 residues. V was pared by 6 bases and J by 6 bases, with 5 bases of the junction left unmatched. CDR3 sequence: CAISPQGSNSPLHF. In nucleotides, the CDR3 is TGTGCCATCAGCCCACAGGGGAGTAATTCACCCCTCCACTTT.

In the case of this clonotype: At one end the junction does not follow the germline gene, possibly because of a read error. In DNA form, the CDR3 reads TGCGGTGCCATACAGGGGAGCACTGAAGCTTTCTTT. Encoded protein: CGAIQGSTEAFF. V is TRBV20-1 and J is TRBJ1-1; 7 bases map to TRBD1. This CDR3 has 12 residues. Germline lookup yields CDR1 DFQATT and CDR2 SNEGSKA (reference sequence).

In regard to this clonotype: Lacking the conserved final phenylalanine or tryptophan, this CDR3 likely reflects a read error. Because the CDR3's place on the DNA is in doubt, the DNA is left out and the CDR3 is given as listed by TCRdb. V and J are TRBV2 and TRBJ1-6. The CDR3 region is 15 residues in length, termini included. Germline CDR1 SNHLY, CDR2 FYNNEI. The CDR3 loop reads CASSSGGSYNSPPHL.

The chain carries TRBV29-1 and TRBJ2-7; perhaps TRBD1 as D (6 bases). Trimming removed 6 bases at V and 6 bases at J, with 12 bases between. Germline V gives CDR1 SQVTM, CDR2 ANQGSEA. This CDR3 region has 11 residues. This CDR3 is CSVNQGLEQYF. The CDR3 DNA reads as TGCAGCGTCAACCAGGGGCTCGAGCAGTACTTC.

As to this clonotype: Compared with germline, one end of the junction differs, possibly owing to a read error. The chain couples TRBV2 to TRBJ2-2, with TRBD2 matching 15 bases. The CDR3 consists of 17 residues. Germline assignment: CDR1 SNHLY and CDR2 FYNNEI. The CDR3 spells CASSPGLAGGPVGELFF. The CDR3 DNA sequence: TGTGCCAGCAGCCCCGGACTAGCGGGAGGGCCGGTCGGGGAGCTGTTTTTC.

This clonotype was seen once. Sequence at one end of the junction differs from germline and may be a read error. The CDR3 sequence is CPSSPPLGGFRSGANALTF. CDR3 sequence (DNA): TGTCCCAGCAGTCCTCCCCTTGGGGGCTTTCGGTCCGGGGCCAACGCCCTGACTTTC. V and J are TRBV7-2 and TRBJ2-6; weak D call: TRBD1 (6 bases). The V gene's germline CDR1 is SGHTA and CDR2 FQGNSA. The CDR3 length is 19 residues.

This clonotype was seen ten or more times. The chain employs TRBV11-2 and TRBJ1-2; TRBD1 matches at 7 bases. This CDR3 has 14 residues. Germline CDR1 and CDR2: SGHAT and FQNNGV. Trimming cost V 2 bases and J 8 bases; bases outside gene matches: 8. The CDR3 sequence: CASSLLQTGNGYTF. In nucleotides, the CDR3 is TGTGCCAGCAGCTTACTTCAGACAGGGAACGGCTACACCTTC.

The chain combines TRBV29-1 with TRBJ1-6; D is undetermined. The CDR3 spans 13 residues. CDR1 and CDR2 from the germline V gene are SQVTM and ANQGSEA. Trimming took 3 bases from V and 10 from J, leaving 13 bases between them. The CDR3 spells CSVEEGAGSPLHF. DNA for the CDR3: TGCAGCGTTGAGGAGGGCGCGGGATCACCCCTCCACTTT.

Within the sample, this clonotype is medium-sized. The V call is TRBV7-2, the J call TRBJ2-7; 9 bases are a match to TRBD2. The germline CDR1 and CDR2 sequences are SGHTA and FQGNSA. The CDR3 has 13 residues. The junction had 5 bases not matched to a gene; V was cut back by 4 bases and J by 7 bases. CDR3 residues: CASSWSGGREQYF. The CDR3 bases are TGTGCCAGCAGCTGGAGCGGGGGGCGGGAGCAGTACTTC.

Many counts were recorded for this clonotype. The V and J genes are TRBV12-3 or TRBV12-4 and TRBJ2-7; no firm D call. Trimming took off 6 bases at V and 7 bases at J, with 22 bases between the two ends. The CDR3 length is 15 residues. Here the CDR3 reads CASSPEVGTPREQYF. The CDR3 region has the DNA TGTGCCAGCAGCCCTGAGGTAGGAACCCCCAGGGAGCAGTACTTC.

A word on this clonotype: No DNA is shown, since the ends of the CDR3 on it are uncertain; the CDR3 is the one TCRdb lists. The CDR3 region is CASSVGTGGYTFGSGTQYF. This rearrangement joins TRBV9 to TRBJ2-5; the D segment call TRBD1 is taken from the table without a DNA check. The CDR3 has 19 amino acids, counting both end residues. Germline-derived CDR1 and CDR2 are SGDLS and YYNGEE.

This clonotype was counted many times. The rearrangement uses TRBV28 and TRBJ1-5, with D perhaps matching TRBD1 (6 bases). The CDR3 is made up of 17 amino acids. From germline, CDR1 is MDHEN and CDR2 SYDVKM. Trimming removed 3 bases from V and 7 bases from J, with 22 bases in between. CDR3 amino acids: CASSFYPSGAGNQPQHF. CDR3 DNA: TGTGCCAGCAGTTTTTATCCGTCAGGGGCAGGAAACCAGCCCCAGCATTTT.

This clonotype came up many times. This rearrangement joins TRBV4-1 to TRBJ1-5; D gene ambiguous. The germline gives CDR1 MGHRA, CDR2 YSYEKL. This CDR3 comprises 15 residues. V was shortened by 1 base and J by 5 bases, with 12 bases between the two germline ends. The CDR3 protein is CASSQVKLSDQPQHF. CDR3 bases: TGCGCCAGCAGCCAAGTGAAACTGAGTGATCAGCCCCAGCATTTT.

The sample holds a few counts of this clonotype. The chain carries TRBV20-1 and TRBJ1-1; unclear D gene. Deletions cut 2 bases from V and 1 base from J, with 2 bases between. There are 11 residues in the CDR3. Germline V CDR1 and CDR2: DFQATT, SNEGSKA (reference sequence). The CDR3 DNA reads TGCAGTGCTAGACCGAACACTGAAGCTTTCTTT. Residues: CSARPNTEAFF.